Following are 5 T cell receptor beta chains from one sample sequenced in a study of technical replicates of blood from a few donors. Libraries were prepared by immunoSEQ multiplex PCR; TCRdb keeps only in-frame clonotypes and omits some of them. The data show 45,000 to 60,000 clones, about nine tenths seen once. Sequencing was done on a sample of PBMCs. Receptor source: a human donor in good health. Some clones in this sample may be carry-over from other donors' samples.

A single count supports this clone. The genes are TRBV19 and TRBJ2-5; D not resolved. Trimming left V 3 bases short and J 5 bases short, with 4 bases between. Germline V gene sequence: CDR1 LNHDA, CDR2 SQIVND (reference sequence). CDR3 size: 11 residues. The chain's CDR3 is CASSIMETQYF. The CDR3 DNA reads TGTGCCAGTAGTATTATGGAGACCCAGTACTTC.

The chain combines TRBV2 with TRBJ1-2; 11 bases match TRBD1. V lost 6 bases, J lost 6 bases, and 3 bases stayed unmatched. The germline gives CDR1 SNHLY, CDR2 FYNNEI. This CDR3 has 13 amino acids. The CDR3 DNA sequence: TGTGCCAGCAGGCGGGGACAGGGGGATGGCTACACCTTC. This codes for CASRRGQGDGYTF.

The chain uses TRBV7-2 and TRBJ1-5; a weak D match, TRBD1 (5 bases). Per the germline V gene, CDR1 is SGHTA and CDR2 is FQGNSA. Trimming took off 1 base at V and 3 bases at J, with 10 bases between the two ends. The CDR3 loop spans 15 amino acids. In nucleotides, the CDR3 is TGTGCCAGCAGCTTAGGGGGGGATAACAATCAGCCCCAGCATTTT. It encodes CASSLGGDNNQPQHF.

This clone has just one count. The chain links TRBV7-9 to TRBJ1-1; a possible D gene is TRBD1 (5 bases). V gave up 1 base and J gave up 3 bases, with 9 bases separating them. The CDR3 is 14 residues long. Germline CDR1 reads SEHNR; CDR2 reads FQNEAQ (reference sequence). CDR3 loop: CASSLVGAHTEAFF. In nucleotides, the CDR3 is TGTGCCAGCAGCTTAGTAGGGGCCCACACTGAAGCTTTCTTT.

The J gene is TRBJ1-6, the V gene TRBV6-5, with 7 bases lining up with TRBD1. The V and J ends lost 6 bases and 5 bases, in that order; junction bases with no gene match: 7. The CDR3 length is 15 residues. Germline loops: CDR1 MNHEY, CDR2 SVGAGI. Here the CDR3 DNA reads TGTGCCAGCAGAGAGAGCAGGGGGAATAATTCACCCCTCCACTTT. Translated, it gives CASRESRGNNSPLHF.